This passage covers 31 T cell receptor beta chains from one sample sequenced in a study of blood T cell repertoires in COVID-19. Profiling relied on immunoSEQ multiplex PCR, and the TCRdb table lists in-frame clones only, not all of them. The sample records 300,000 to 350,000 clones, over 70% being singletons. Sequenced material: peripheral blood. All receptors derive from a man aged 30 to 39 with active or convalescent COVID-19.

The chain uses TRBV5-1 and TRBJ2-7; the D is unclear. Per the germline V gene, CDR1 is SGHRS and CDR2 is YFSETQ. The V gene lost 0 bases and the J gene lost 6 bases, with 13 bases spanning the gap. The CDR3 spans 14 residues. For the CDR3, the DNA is TGCGCCAGCAGCTTGGACCCCGGGTTGCGCGAGCAGTACTTC. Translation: CASSLDPGLREQYF.

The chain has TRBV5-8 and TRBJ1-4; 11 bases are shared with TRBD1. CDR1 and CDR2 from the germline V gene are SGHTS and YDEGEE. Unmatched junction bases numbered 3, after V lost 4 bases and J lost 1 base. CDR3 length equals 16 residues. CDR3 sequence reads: CASSRDRGGTNEKLFF. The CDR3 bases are TGTGCCAGCAGCCGGGACAGGGGGGGAACTAATGAAAAACTGTTTTTT. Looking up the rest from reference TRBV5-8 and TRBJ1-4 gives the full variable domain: EAGVTQSPTHLIKTRGQQATLRCSPISGHTSVYWYQQALGLGLQFLLWYDEGEERNRGNFPPRFSGRQFPNYSSELNVNALELEDSALYLCASSRDRGGTNEKLFFGSGTQLSVL.

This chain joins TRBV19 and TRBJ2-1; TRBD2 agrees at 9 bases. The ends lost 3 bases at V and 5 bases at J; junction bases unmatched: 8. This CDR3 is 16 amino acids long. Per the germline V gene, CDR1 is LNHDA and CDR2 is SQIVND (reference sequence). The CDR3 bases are TGTGCCAGTAGTATTCCCGCGGGGGGGCCTCACAATGAGCAGTTCTTC. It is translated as CASSIPAGGPHNEQFF.

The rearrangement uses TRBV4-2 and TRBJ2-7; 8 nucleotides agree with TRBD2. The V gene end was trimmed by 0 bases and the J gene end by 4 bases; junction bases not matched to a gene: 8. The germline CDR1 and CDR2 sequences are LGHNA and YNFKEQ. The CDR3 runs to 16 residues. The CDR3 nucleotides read TGTGCCAGCAGCCAAGATCCGGGGGGGCCTCAGTACGAGCAGTACTTC. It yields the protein CASSQDPGGPQYEQYF.

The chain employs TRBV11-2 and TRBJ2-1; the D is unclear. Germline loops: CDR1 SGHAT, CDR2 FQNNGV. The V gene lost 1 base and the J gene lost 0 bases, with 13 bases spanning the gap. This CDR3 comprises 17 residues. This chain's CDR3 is CASSLGAAPSSYNEQFF. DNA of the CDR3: TGTGCCAGCAGCTTAGGGGCAGCCCCTTCCTCCTACAATGAGCAGTTCTTC.

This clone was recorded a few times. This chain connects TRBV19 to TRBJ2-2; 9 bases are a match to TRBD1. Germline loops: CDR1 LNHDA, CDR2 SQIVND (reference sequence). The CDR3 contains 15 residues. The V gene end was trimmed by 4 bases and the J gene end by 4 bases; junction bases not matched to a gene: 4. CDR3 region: CASSSGQGSTGELFF. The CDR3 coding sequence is TGTGCCAGTAGTAGTGGACAGGGGAGCACCGGGGAGCTGTTTTTT.

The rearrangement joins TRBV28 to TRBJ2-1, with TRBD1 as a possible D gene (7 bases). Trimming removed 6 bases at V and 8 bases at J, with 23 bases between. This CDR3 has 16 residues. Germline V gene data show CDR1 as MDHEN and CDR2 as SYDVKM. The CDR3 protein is CASRIYMQGGQDEQFF. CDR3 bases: TGTGCCAGCAGGATATACATGCAGGGGGGACAAGATGAGCAGTTCTTC.

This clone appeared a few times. CDR3 bases: TGTGCCAGCACGCGGGACAGGGGGAACACCATATATTTT. Translated: CASTRDRGNTIYF. V and J are TRBV5-4 and TRBJ1-3; the match to TRBD1 covers 11 bases. The CDR3 loop spans 13 amino acids. The J segment lost 7 bases and the V segment lost 6 bases, leaving 3 bases of the junction unmatched. The germline V gene has CDR1 SGHNT and CDR2 YYREEE (reference sequence).

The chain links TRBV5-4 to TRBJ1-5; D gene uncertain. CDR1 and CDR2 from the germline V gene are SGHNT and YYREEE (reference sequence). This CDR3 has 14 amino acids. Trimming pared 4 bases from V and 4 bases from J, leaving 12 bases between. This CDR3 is CASSLEVWNQPQHF. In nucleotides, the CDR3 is TGTGCCAGCAGCCTAGAGGTCTGGAATCAGCCCCAGCATTTT.

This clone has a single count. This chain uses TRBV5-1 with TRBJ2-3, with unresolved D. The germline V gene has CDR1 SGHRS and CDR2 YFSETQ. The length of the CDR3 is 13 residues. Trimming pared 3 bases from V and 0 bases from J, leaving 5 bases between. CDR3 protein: CASSSPSTDTQYF. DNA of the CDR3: TGCGCCAGCAGCTCTCCTAGCACAGATACGCAGTATTTT.

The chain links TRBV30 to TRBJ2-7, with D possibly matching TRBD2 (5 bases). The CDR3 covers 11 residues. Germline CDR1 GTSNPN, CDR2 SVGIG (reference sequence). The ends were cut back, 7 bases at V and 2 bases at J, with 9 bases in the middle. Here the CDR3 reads CALRTAYEQYF. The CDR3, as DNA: TGTGCCTTGCGGACTGCCTACGAGCAGTACTTC.

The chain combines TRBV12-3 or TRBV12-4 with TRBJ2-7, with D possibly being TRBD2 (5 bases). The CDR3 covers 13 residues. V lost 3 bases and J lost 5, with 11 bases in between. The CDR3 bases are TGTGCCAGCAGTTTGGACTCTTTTGACGAGCAGTACTTC. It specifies CASSLDSFDEQYF.

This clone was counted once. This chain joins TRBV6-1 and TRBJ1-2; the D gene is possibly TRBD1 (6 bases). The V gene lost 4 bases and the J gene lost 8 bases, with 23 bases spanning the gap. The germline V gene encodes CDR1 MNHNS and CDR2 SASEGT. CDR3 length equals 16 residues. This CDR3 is CASSATIAPRQAGYTF. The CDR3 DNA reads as TGTGCCAGCAGTGCAACCATTGCCCCTAGACAGGCGGGCTACACCTTC.

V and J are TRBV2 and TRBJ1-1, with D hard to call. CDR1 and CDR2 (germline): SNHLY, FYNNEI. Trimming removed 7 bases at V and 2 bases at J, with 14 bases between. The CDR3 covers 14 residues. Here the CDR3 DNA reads TGTGCCAGCATGCCAGTGCGGGGTAACACTGAAGCTTTCTTT. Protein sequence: CASMPVRGNTEAFF.

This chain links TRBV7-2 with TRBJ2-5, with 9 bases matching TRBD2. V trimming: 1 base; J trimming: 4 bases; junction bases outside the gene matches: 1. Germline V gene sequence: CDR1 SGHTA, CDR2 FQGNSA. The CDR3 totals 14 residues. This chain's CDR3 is CASSLGGLAETQYF. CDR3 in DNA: TGTGCCAGCAGCTTAGGGGGACTAGCAGAGACCCAGTACTTC.

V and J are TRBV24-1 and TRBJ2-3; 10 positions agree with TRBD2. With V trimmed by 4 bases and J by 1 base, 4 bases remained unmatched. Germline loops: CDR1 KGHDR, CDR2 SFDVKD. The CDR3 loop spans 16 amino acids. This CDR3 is CATSDSTSGRTDTQYF. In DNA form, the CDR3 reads TGTGCCACCAGTGACTCGACTAGCGGGCGCACAGATACGCAGTATTTT.

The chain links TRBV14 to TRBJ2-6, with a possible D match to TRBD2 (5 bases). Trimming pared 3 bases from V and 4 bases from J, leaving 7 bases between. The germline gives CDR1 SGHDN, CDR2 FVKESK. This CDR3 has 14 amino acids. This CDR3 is CASSHGSGANVLTF. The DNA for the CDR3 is TGTGCCAGCAGCCATGGGAGCGGGGCCAACGTCCTGACTTTC. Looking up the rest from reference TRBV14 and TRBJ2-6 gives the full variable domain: EAGVTQFPSHSVIEKGQTVTLRCDPISGHDNLYWYRRVMGKEIKFLLHFVKESKQDESGMPNNRFLAERTGGTYSTLKVQPAELEDSGVYFCASSHGSGANVLTFGAGSRLTVL.

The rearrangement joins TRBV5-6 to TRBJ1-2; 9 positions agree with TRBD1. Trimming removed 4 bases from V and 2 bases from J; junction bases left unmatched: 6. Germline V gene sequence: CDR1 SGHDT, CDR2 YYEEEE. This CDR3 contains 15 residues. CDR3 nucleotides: TGTGCCAGCAGCCCCCGGGACAGGGTAAACTATGGCTACACCTTC. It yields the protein CASSPRDRVNYGYTF.

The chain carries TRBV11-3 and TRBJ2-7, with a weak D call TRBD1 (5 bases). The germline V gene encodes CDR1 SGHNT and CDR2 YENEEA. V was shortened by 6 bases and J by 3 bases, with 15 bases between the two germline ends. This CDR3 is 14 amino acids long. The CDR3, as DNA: TGTGCCAGCAGAAAGGGGTCGGGTAGCTACGAGCAGTACTTC. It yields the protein CASRKGSGSYEQYF. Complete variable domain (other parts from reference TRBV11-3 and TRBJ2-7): EAGVVQSPRYKIIEKKQPVAFWCNPISGHNTLYWYLQNLGQGPELLIRYENEEAVDDSQLPKDRFSAERLKGVDSTLKIQPAELGDSAVYLCASRKGSGSYEQYFGPGTRLTVT.

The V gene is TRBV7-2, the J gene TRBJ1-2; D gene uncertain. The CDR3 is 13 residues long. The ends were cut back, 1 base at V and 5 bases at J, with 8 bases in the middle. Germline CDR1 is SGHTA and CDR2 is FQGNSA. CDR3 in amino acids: CASSLGATYGYTF. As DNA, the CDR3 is TGTGCCAGCAGCTTAGGGGCTACGTATGGCTACACCTTC.

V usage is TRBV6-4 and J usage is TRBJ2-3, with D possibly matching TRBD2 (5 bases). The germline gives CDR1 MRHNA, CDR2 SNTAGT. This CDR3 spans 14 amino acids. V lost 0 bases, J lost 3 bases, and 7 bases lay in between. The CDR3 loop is CASSDSRRTDTQYF. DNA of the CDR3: TGTGCCAGCAGTGACTCTAGGAGGACAGATACGCAGTATTTT.

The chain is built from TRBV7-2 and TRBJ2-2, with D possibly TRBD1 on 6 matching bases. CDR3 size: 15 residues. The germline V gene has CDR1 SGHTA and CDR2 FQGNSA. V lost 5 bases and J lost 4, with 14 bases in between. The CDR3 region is CASSPGHFVTGELFF. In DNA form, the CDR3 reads TGTGCCAGCAGCCCGGGACATTTCGTCACCGGGGAGCTGTTTTTT.

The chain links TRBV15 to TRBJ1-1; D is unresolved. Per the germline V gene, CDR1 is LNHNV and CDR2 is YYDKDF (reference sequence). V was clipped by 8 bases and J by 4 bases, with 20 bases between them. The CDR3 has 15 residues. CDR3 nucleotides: TGTGCCACCTCCTCCAGAGGTTTAGGTGTCACTGAAGCTTTCTTT. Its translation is CATSSRGLGVTEAFF.

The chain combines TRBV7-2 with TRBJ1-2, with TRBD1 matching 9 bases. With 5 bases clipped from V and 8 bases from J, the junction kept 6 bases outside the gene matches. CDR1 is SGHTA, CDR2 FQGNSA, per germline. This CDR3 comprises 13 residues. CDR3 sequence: CASSQGQGDGYTF. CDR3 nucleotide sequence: TGTGCCAGCAGCCAGGGACAGGGCGACGGCTACACCTTC.

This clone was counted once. The CDR3: CASSLGRLGGSPGQYF. The CDR3 DNA reads TGTGCCAGCAGCTTGGGGCGACTAGGCGGGAGCCCGGGGCAGTACTTC. This chain connects TRBV7-2 to TRBJ2-7; 7 bases line up with TRBD2. Germline CDR1 and CDR2: SGHTA and FQGNSA. This CDR3 is 16 amino acids long. Trimming cost V 3 bases and J 9 bases; bases outside gene matches: 17.

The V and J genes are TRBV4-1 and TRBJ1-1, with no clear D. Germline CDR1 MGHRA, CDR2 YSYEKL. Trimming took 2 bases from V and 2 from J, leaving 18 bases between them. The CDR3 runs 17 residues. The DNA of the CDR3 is TGCGCCAGCAGCCAACCTCCTCCGACACGGCCAAACACTGAAGCTTTCTTT. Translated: CASSQPPPTRPNTEAFF.

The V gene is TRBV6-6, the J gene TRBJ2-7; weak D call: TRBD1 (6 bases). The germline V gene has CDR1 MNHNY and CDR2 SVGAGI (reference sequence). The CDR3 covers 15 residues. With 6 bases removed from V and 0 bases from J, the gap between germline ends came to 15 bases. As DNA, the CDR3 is TGTGCCAGCAGGGACACAGGGATTATCTCCTACGAGCAGTACTTC. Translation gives CASRDTGIISYEQYF.

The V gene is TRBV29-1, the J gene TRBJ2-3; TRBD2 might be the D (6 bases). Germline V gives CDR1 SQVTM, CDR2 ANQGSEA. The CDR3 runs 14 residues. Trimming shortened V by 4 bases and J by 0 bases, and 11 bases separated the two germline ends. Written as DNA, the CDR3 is TGCAGCGTTGGATCCGGGACTAGCACAGATACGCAGTATTTT. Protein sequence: CSVGSGTSTDTQYF.

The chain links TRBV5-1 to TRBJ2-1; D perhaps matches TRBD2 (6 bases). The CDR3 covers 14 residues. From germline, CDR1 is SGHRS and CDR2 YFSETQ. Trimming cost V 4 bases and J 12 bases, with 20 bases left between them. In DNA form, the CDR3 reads TGCGCCAGCAGCCCGATGACTAGAAGAGATGGGCAGTTCTTC. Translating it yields CASSPMTRRDGQFF.

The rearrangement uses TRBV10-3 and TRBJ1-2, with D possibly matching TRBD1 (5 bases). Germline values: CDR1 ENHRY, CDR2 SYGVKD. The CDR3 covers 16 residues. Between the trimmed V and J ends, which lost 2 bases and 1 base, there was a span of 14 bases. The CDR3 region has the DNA TGTGCCATCAGTGAGCCGTCAGTGACAGTTAACTATGGCTACACCTTC. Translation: CAISEPSVTVNYGYTF.

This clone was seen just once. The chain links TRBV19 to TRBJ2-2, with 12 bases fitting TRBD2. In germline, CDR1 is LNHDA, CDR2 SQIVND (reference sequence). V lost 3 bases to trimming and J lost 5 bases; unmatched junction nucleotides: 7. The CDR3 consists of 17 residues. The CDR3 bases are TGTGCCAGTAGTATCGTGACTAGCGGGAGCGGGACCGGGGAGCTGTTTTTT. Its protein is CASSIVTSGSGTGELFF.